What follows are 21 T cell receptor beta chains derived from one specimen sequenced in a study of shared clonotypes between healthy human individuals. The data were produced by immunoSEQ multiplex PCR, yet TCRdb's version contains in-frame clones alone and is incomplete. The sample records around 700,000 clones, around 74% being singletons. The sequenced material came from memory CD4+ T cells sorted from blood. Documented subset: CD45RA-negative fraction. These receptors all stem from a woman aged 25 to 39 in good health.

This clone occurred a few times. This CDR3 is also generated by other DNA sequences in the sample. The rearrangement uses TRBV27 and TRBJ2-5; D is undetermined. The CDR3 is 13 amino acids. V was cut by 6 bases and J by 5 bases, with 13 bases left in between. Germline V gene sequence: CDR1 MNHEY, CDR2 SMNVEV (reference sequence). The chain's CDR3 is CASRITGGETQYF. In DNA form, the CDR3 reads TGTGCCAGCAGGATCACCGGTGGGGAGACCCAGTACTTC.

This clone was seen repeatedly, ten times or more. The CDR3 bases are TGTGCCACCAGCAGAGACCCGACACCTAACACTGAAGCTTTCTTT. Translated, it gives CATSRDPTPNTEAFF. This chain links TRBV15 with TRBJ1-1; D ambiguous. V shed 0 bases and J shed 2 bases, with 10 bases lying between them. This CDR3 spans 15 amino acids. Germline CDR1 and CDR2: LNHNV and YYDKDF (reference sequence). Full variable domain (remainder filled in from reference TRBV15 and TRBJ1-1): DAMVIQNPRYQVTQFGKPVTLSCSQTLNHNVMYWYQQKSSQAPKLLFHYYDKDFNNEADTPDNFQSRRPNTSFCFLDIRSPGLGDTAMYLCATSRDPTPNTEAFFGQGTRLTVV.

The rearrangement uses TRBV19 and TRBJ2-3, with no clear D. V lost 4 bases to trimming and J lost 6 bases, with 11 bases between them. Germline V gene lookup returns CDR1 LNHDA and CDR2 SQIVND (reference sequence). CDR3 length equals 13 residues. DNA for the CDR3: TGTGCCAGTAGTACAGTTTCTCGGGATACGCAGTATTTT. As protein: CASSTVSRDTQYF.

This chain connects TRBV7-8 to TRBJ2-5; 9 bases agree with TRBD2. Germline V gives CDR1 SGHVS, CDR2 FQNEAQ. The V gene end was trimmed by 6 bases and the J gene end by 5 bases; junction bases not matched to a gene: 16. The CDR3 covers 17 residues. CDR3 nucleotides: TGTGCCAGCAGTCCCAACCGGGCTAGCGGGAAATTTGAGACCCAGTACTTC. Amino acids: CASSPNRASGKFETQYF.

This clone appeared once. This chain joins TRBV29-1 and TRBJ1-1; 7 bases align to TRBD1. Germline V gene sequence: CDR1 SQVTM, CDR2 ANQGSEA. V gave up 7 bases and J gave up 4 bases; unmatched junction bases: 3. The CDR3 has 11 residues. CDR3 coding DNA: TGCAGCGCTGGGACAGTCACTGAAGCTTTCTTT. Residues: CSAGTVTEAFF.

V and J are TRBV30 and TRBJ2-7; TRBD1 is a possible D gene (6 bases). The germline gives CDR1 GTSNPN, CDR2 SVGIG (reference sequence). The V end lost 1 base, the J end lost 2 bases, and 9 bases lay between the germline ends. The CDR3 covers 13 residues. CDR3 sequence reads: CAWSGDRTYEQYF. In DNA, the CDR3 is TGTGCCTGGAGTGGAGACAGGACCTACGAGCAGTACTTC.

The V call is TRBV28, the J call TRBJ2-7; 7 bases map to TRBD1. Trimming at V came to 8 bases and at J to 4 bases, leaving 11 bases not matched to a gene. This CDR3 is 14 amino acids long. Germline V lookup: CDR1 MDHEN, CDR2 SYDVKM. The CDR3 DNA follows: TGTGCCAGCGGTACAGGGGTGGGAGTATACGAGCAGTACTTC. This sequence encodes CASGTGVGVYEQYF.

The V call is TRBV5-4, the J call TRBJ2-1; D gene ambiguous. The V gene's germline CDR1 is SGHNT and CDR2 YYREEE (reference sequence). Trimming removed 1 base at V and 6 bases at J, with 8 bases between. The CDR3 has 13 residues. The CDR3 spells CASSLYHSNEQFF. The CDR3 DNA reads TGTGCCAGCAGCTTGTATCACAGCAATGAGCAGTTCTTC. Drawing the rest from reference TRBV5-4 and TRBJ2-1, the complete variable domain is ETGVTQSPTHLIKTRGQQVTLRCSSQSGHNTVSWYQQALGQGPQFIFQYYREEENGRGNFPPRFSGLQFPNYSSELNVNALELDDSALYLCASSLYHSNEQFFGPGTRLTVL.

The rearrangement joins TRBV27 to TRBJ2-5; TRBD2 is a possible D gene (6 bases). This CDR3 is built from 14 residues. The V end was cut by 8 bases, the J end by 5 bases, with 18 bases between. Germline V gene lookup returns CDR1 MNHEY and CDR2 SMNVEV (reference sequence). For the CDR3, the DNA is TGTGCCAGCGCTTGGCGGGGCTTGCGGGAGACCCAGTACTTC. Its protein is CASAWRGLRETQYF.

Of note for this clone: Other DNA sequences in this sample translate to the same CDR3. The rearrangement uses TRBV5-1 and TRBJ2-1, with TRBD2 identical over 7 bases. Germline-derived CDR1 and CDR2 are SGHRS and YFSETQ. This CDR3 comprises 15 residues. Losses at the gene ends were 0 bases for V and 4 bases for J; bases not matched to a gene: 4. CDR3: CASSLASGEYNEQFF. In DNA form, the CDR3 reads TGCGCCAGCAGCTTGGCCAGCGGGGAATACAATGAGCAGTTCTTC.

About this clone: The identical CDR3 is also encoded by other nucleotide sequences in the sample. The V call is TRBV5-1, the J call TRBJ1-1; 7 bases match TRBD1. The CDR3 is 14 residues long. CDR1 is SGHRS and CDR2 is YFSETQ in the germline V gene. Losses at the gene ends were 4 bases for V and 5 bases for J; bases not matched to a gene: 8. CDR3 in DNA: TGCGCCAGCAGCAGCCGACAGGGTGGAACTGAAGCTTTCTTT. Protein: CASSSRQGGTEAFF.

The rearrangement uses TRBV25-1 and TRBJ2-7; D possibly corresponds to TRBD1 (8 bases). Deletions cut 1 base from V and 5 bases from J, with 18 bases between. This CDR3 is 16 amino acids long. CDR1 and CDR2 (germline): MGHDK, SYGVNS. The CDR3 coding sequence is TGTGCCAGCAGTGAATTGGATACAGGGGGGGGAGACGAGCAGTACTTC. Translation gives CASSELDTGGGDEQYF.

The chain employs TRBV6-5 and TRBJ1-1; D is ambiguous. This CDR3 comprises 14 residues. Germline assignment: CDR1 MNHEY and CDR2 SVGAGI. Trimming cost V 4 bases and J 1 base, with 10 bases left between them. CDR3 coding DNA: TGTGCCAGCAGTTCGGACCGAGCGAACACTGAAGCTTTCTTT. Translating gives CASSSDRANTEAFF.

V is TRBV6-1 and J is TRBJ2-5; the D is unclear. This CDR3 is 15 amino acids long. V was cut by 5 bases and J by 2 bases, with 15 bases left in between. From germline, CDR1 is MNHNS and CDR2 SASEGT. The CDR3 nucleotides read TGTGCCAGCAGTTGGGCCAGTGGGTTACAAGAGACCCAGTACTTC. This codes for CASSWASGLQETQYF.

CDR3 nucleotides: TGCAGCGTTGAAAGGGTGGAAGGTGAAAAACTGTTTTTT. Residues: CSVERVEGEKLFF. V gene TRBV29-1 combines with J gene TRBJ1-4; D unresolved. V lost 2 bases to trimming and J lost 7 bases, with 11 bases between them. Per germline, CDR1 SQVTM and CDR2 ANQGSEA. There are 13 residues in the CDR3.

Comments on this clone: Given a much more abundant clone one base away, this may be a read error. This sample includes further DNA sequences coding for the same CDR3. V usage is TRBV30 and J usage is TRBJ2-1; TRBD2 matches 8 bases. The CDR3 sequence is 14 residues long. V was clipped by 2 bases and J by 4 bases; unmatched bases: 4. CDR1 GTSNPN and CDR2 SVGIG come from the germline V gene (reference sequence). CDR3 amino acids: CAWSSGSSYNEQFF. The CDR3 DNA reads TGTGCCTGGAGTAGCGGGAGCTCTTACAATGAGCAGTTCTTC.

The chain recombines TRBV28 with TRBJ1-4; tentative D call: TRBD1 (5 bases). CDR3 length equals 15 residues. V lost 6 bases, J lost 4 bases, and 15 bases lay in between. The V gene's germline CDR1 is MDHEN and CDR2 SYDVKM. In nucleotides, the CDR3 is TGTGCCAGCAGCCCAGGGACCGCGAATAATGAAAAACTGTTTTTT. The encoded protein is CASSPGTANNEKLFF.

This clone was picked up one time. CDR3 loop: CASSLPGRDYGYTF. In nucleotides, the CDR3 is TGCGCCAGCAGCTTACCGGGACGGGACTATGGCTACACCTTC. This rearrangement joins TRBV5-1 to TRBJ1-2; D might be TRBD1 (5 bases). Germline V CDR1 and CDR2: SGHRS, YFSETQ. With 2 bases removed from V and 3 bases from J, the gap between germline ends came to 11 bases. The CDR3 covers 14 residues. Based on the CDR3 plus reference TRBV5-1 and TRBJ1-2, the full variable domain is KAGVTQTPRYLIKTRGQQVTLSCSPISGHRSVSWYQQTPGQGLQFLFEYFSETQRNKGNFPGRFSGRQFSNSRSEMNVSTLELGDSALYLCASSLPGRDYGYTFGSGTRLTVV.

This rearrangement joins TRBV28 to TRBJ1-2; D perhaps matches TRBD1 (5 bases). V lost 6 bases, J lost 6 bases, and 14 bases lay in between. From germline, CDR1 is MDHEN and CDR2 SYDVKM. The CDR3 consists of 13 residues. CDR3: CASSLIAGNGYTF. The CDR3 DNA reads TGTGCCAGCAGCCTCATTGCAGGGAATGGCTACACCTTC.

With respect to this clone: Other DNA sequences in the same sample also yield this CDR3. V and J are TRBV7-9 and TRBJ2-2; no clear D. The CDR3 is 12 amino acids. Germline CDR1 SEHNR, CDR2 FQNEAQ (reference sequence). Trimming left V 1 base short and J 9 bases short, with 6 bases between. The chain's CDR3 is CASSLEVWELFF. CDR3 coding DNA: TGTGCCAGCAGCTTAGAGGTTTGGGAGCTGTTTTTT.

The chain uses TRBV29-1 and TRBJ2-3; D may be TRBD2 (6 bases). Germline V lookup: CDR1 SQVTM, CDR2 ANQGSEA. The CDR3 runs 13 residues. Trimming shortened V by 5 bases and J by 3 bases, and 12 bases separated the two germline ends. The CDR3: CSVFSGPTDTQYF. The CDR3, as DNA: TGCAGCGTTTTTAGCGGCCCAACAGATACGCAGTATTTT.